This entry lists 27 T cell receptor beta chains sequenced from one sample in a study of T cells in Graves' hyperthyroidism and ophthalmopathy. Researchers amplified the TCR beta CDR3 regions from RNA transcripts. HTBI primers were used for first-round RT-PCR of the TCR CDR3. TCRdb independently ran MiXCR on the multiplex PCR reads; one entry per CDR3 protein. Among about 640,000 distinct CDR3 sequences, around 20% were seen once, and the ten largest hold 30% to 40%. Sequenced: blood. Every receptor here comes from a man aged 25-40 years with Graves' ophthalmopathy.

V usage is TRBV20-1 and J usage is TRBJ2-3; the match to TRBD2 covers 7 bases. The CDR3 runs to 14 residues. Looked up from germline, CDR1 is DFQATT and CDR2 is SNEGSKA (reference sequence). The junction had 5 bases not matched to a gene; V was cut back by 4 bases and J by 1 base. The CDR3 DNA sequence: TGCAGTGCTATGCCCCTAGCGGGCACAGATACGCAGTATTTT. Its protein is CSAMPLAGTDTQYF.

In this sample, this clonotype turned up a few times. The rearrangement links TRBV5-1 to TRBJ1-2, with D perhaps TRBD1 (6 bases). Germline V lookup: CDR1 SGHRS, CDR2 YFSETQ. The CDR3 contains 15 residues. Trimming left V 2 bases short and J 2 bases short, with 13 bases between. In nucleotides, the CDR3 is TGCGCCAGCAGCTTTTCCCGGGACACGAACTATGGCTACACCTTC. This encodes CASSFSRDTNYGYTF.

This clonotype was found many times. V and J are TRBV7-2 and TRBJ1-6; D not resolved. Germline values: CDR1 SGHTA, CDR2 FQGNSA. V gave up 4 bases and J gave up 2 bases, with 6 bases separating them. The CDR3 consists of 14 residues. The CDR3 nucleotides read TGTGCCAGCAGCTCCCGGGCCTATAATTCACCCCTCCACTTT. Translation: CASSSRAYNSPLHF.

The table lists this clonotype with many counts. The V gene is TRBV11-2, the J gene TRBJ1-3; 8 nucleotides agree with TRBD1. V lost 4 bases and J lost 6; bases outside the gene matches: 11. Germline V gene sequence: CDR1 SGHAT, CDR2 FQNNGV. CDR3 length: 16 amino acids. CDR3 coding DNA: TGTGCCAGCAGCTCGGCCATGGACAGGGTGGAAAACACCATATATTTT. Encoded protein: CASSSAMDRVENTIYF. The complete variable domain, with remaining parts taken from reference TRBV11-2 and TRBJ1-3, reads EAGVAQSPRYKIIEKRQSVAFWCNPISGHATLYWYQQILGQGPKLLIQFQNNGVVDDSQLPKDRFSAERLKGVDSTLKIQPAKLEDSAVYLCASSSAMDRVENTIYFGEGSWLTVV.

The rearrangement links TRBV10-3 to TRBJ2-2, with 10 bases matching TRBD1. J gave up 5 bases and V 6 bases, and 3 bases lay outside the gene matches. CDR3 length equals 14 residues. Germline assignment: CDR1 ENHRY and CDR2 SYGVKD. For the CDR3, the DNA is TGTGCCATCAGAGAGGGACAGGGGACCGGGGAGCTGTTTTTT. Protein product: CAIREGQGTGELFF.

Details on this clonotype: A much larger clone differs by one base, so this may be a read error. CDR3 loop: CASGPSSGGASGELFF. The CDR3 DNA follows: TGTGCCAGCGGACCTTCTAGCGGGGGGGCTTCAGGGGAGCTGTTTTTT. The chain has TRBV12-3 or TRBV12-4 and TRBJ2-2; 12 positions match TRBD2. Trimming removed 8 bases from V and 8 bases from J; junction bases left unmatched: 12. The CDR3 is made up of 16 amino acids.

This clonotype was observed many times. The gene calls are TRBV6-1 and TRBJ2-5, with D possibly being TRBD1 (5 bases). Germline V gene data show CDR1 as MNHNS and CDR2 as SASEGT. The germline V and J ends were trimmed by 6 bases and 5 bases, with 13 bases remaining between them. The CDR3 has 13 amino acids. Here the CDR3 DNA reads TGTGCCAGCAGCGCAGGGATGCGGGAGACCCAGTACTTC. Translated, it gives CASSAGMRETQYF.

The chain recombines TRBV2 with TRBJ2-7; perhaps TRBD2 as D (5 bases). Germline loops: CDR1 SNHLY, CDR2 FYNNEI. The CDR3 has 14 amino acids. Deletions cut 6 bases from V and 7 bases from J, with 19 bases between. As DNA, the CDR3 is TGTGCCAGCAGGGACTTAACTTCGGGTTTGGAGCAGTACTTC. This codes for CASRDLTSGLEQYF. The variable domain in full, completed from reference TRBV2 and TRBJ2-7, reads EPEVTQTPSHQVTQMGQEVILRCVPISNHLYFYWYRQILGQKVEFLVSFYNNEISEKSEIFDDQFSVERPDGSNFTLKIRSTKLEDSAMYFCASRDLTSGLEQYFGPGTRLTVT.

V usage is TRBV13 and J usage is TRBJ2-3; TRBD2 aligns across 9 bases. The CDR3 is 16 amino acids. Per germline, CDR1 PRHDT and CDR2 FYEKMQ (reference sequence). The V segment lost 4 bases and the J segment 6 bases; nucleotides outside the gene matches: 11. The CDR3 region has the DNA TGTGCCAGCAGCTCTTCCATGGTAGCGGGAGTTGATACGCAGTATTTT. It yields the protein CASSSSMVAGVDTQYF.

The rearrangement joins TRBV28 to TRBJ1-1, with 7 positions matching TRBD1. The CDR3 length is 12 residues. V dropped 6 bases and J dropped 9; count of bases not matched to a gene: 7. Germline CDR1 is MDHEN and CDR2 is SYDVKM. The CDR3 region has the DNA TGTGCCAGCAGCCCAAGACAGGGCCAAGCTTTCTTT. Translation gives CASSPRQGQAFF.

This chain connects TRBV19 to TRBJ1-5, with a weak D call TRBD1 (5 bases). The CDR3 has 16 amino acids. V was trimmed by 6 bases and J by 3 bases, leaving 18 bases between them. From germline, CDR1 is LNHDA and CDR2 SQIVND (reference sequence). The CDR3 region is CASSAQARGHNQPQHF. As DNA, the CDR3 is TGTGCCAGTAGCGCGCAGGCCCGCGGACACAATCAGCCCCAGCATTTT.

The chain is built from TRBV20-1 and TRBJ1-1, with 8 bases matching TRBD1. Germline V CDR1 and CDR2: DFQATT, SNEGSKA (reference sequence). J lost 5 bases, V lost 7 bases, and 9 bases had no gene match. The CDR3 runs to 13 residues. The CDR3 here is CSGTGRGKTEAFF. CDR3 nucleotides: TGCAGTGGGACAGGGAGGGGAAAAACTGAAGCTTTCTTT.

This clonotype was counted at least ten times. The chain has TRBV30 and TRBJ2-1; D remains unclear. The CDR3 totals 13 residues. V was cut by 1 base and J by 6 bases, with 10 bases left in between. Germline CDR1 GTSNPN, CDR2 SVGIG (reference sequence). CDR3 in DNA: TGTGCCTGGAGTGGGACCACGTCCAATGAGCAGTTCTTC. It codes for CAWSGTTSNEQFF.

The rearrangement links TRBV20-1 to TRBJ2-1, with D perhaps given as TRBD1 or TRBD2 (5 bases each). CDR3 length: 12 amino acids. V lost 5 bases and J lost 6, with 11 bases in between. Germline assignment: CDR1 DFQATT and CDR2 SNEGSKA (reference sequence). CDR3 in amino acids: CSAWDRGNEQFF. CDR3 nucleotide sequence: TGCAGTGCTTGGGACCGGGGCAATGAGCAGTTCTTC.

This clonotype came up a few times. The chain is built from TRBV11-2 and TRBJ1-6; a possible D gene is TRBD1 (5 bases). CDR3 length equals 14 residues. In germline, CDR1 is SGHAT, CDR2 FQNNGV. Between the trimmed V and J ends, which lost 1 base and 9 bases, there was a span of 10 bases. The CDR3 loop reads CASSLGGASSPLHF. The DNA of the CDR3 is TGTGCCAGCAGCTTAGGGGGCGCGTCTTCACCCCTCCACTTT.

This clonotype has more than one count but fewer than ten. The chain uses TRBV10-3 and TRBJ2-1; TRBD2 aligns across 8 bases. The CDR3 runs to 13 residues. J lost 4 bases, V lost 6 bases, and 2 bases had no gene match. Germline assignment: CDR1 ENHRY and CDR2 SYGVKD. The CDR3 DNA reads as TGTGCCATCAGCCCTAGCGGGTACAATGAGCAGTTCTTC. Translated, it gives CAISPSGYNEQFF.

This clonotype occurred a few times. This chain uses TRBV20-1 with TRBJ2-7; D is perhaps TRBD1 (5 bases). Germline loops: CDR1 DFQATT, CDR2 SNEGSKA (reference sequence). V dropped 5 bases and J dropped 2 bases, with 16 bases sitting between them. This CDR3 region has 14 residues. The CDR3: CSAPPKGLPYEQYF. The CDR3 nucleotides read TGCAGTGCTCCCCCGAAGGGGCTACCCTACGAGCAGTACTTC.

CDR3 sequence reads: CASSLDGIQPQHF. Here the CDR3 DNA reads TGTGCCAGCAGTTTAGATGGGATTCAGCCCCAGCATTTT. The J gene is TRBJ1-5, the V gene TRBV12-3 or TRBV12-4, with D uncertain. The ends were cut back, 1 base at V and 6 bases at J, with 7 bases in the middle. The CDR3 spans 13 residues.

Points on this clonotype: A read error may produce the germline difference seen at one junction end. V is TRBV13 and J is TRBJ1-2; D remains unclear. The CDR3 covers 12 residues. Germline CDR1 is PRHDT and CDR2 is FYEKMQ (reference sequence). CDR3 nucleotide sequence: TGCGCCAGCAGCCAAGAGGAGAGAGTCTACACCTTC. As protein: CASSQEERVYTF. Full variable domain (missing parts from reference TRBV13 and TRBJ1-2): AAGVIQSPRHLIKEKRETATLKCYPIPRHDTVYWYQQGPGQDPQFLISFYEKMQSDKGSIPDRFSAQQFSDYHSELNMSSLELGDSALYFCASSQEERVYTFGSGTRLTVV.

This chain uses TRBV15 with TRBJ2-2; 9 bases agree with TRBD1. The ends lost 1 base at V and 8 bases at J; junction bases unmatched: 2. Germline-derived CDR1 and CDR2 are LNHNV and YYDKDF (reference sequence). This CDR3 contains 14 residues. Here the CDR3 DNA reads TGTGCCACCAGCAGAGTACAGGGGGCTGGGGAGCTGTTTTTT. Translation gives CATSRVQGAGELFF.

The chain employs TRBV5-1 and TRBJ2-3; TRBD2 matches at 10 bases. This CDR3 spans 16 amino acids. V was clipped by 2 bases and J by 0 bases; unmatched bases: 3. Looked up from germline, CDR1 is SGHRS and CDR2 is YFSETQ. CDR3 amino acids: CASSFTSGVSTDTQYF. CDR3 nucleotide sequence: TGCGCCAGCAGCTTTACTAGCGGGGTGAGCACAGATACGCAGTATTTT. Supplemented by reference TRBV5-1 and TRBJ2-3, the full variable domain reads KAGVTQTPRYLIKTRGQQVTLSCSPISGHRSVSWYQQTPGQGLQFLFEYFSETQRNKGNFPGRFSGRQFSNSRSEMNVSTLELGDSALYLCASSFTSGVSTDTQYFGPGTRLTVL.

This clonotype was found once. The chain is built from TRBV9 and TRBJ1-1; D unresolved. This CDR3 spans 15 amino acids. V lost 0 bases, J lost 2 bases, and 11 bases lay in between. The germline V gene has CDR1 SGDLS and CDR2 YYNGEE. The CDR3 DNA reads TGTGCCAGCAGCGTAGGGACCGGCGGTAACACTGAAGCTTTCTTT. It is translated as CASSVGTGGNTEAFF.

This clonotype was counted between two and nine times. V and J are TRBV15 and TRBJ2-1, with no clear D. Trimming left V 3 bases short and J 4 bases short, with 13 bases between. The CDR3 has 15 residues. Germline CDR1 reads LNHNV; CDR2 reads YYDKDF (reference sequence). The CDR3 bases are TGTGCCACCAGCAGGCGCCCAGGCAGGTACAATGAGCAGTTCTTC. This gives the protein CATSRRPGRYNEQFF.

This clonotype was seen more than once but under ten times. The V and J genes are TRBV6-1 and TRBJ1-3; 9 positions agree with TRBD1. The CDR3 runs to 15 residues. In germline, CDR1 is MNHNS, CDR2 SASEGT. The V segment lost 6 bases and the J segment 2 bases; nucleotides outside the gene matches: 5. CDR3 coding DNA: TGTGCCAGCAGGGGACAGGGAATCGCTGGAAACACCATATATTTT. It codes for CASRGQGIAGNTIYF.

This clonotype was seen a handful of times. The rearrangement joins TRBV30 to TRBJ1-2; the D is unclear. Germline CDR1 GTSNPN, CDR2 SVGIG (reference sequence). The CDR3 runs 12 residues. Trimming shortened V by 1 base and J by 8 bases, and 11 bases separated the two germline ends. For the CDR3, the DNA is TGTGCCTGGAGTGGTGGGGTCCACGGCTACACCTTC. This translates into CAWSGGVHGYTF. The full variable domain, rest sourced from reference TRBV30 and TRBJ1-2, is SQTIHQWPATLVQPVGSPLSLECTVEGTSNPNLYWYRQAAGRGLQLLFYSVGIGQISSEVPQNLSASRPQDRQFILSSKKLLLSDSGFYLCAWSGGVHGYTFGSGTRLTVV.

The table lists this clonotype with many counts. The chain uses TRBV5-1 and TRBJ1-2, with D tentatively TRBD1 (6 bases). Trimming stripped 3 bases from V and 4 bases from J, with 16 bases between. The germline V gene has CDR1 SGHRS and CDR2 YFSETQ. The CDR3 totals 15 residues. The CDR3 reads CASSSGSGDGYGYTF. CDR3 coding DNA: TGCGCCAGCAGCTCAGGGTCAGGGGACGGCTATGGCTACACCTTC.

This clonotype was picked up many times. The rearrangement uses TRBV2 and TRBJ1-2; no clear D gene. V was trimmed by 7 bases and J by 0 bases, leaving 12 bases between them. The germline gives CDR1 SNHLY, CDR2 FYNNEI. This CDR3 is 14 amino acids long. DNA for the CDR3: TGTGCCAGCACTACAGCTAGAGCTAACTATGGCTACACCTTC. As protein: CASTTARANYGYTF. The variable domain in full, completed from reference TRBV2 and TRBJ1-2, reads EPEVTQTPSHQVTQMGQEVILRCVPISNHLYFYWYRQILGQKVEFLVSFYNNEISEKSEIFDDQFSVERPDGSNFTLKIRSTKLEDSAMYFCASTTARANYGYTFGSGTRLTVV.